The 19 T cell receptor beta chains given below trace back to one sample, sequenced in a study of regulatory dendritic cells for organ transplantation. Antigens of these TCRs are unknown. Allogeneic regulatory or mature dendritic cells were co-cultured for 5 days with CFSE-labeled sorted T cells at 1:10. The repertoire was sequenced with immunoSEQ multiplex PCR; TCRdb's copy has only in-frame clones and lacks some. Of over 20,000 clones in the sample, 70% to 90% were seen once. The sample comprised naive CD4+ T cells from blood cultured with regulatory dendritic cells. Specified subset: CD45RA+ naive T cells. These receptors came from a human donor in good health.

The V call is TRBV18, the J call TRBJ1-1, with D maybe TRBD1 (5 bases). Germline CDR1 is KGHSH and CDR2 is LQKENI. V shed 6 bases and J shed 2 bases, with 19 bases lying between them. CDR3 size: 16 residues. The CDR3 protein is CASSPTASPLNTEAFF. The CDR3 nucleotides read TGTGCCAGCTCTCCGACAGCTTCTCCACTTAACACTGAAGCTTTCTTT.

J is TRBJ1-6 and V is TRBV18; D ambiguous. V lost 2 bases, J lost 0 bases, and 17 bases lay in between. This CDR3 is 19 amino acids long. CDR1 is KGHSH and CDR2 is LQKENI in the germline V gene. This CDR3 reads CASSPVASAQSSYNSPLHF. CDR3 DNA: TGTGCCAGCTCACCAGTCGCGTCAGCCCAAAGCTCCTATAATTCACCCCTCCACTTT.

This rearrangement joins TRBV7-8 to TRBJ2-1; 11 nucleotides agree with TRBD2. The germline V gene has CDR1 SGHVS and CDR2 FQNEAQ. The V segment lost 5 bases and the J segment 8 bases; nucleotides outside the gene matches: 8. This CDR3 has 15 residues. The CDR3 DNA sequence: TGTGCCAGCAGCCCCACTAGCGGGAGATCATATGAGCAGTTCTTC. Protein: CASSPTSGRSYEQFF.

This CDR3 is CASSEGLAGAPDTQYF. The DNA for the CDR3 is TGTGCCAGCAGCGAGGGACTAGCGGGAGCGCCAGATACGCAGTATTTT. This chain links TRBV11-3 with TRBJ2-3; TRBD2 matches 14 bases. J gave up 4 bases and V 5 bases, and 5 bases lay outside the gene matches. This CDR3 is built from 16 residues. Per the germline V gene, CDR1 is SGHNT and CDR2 is YENEEA.

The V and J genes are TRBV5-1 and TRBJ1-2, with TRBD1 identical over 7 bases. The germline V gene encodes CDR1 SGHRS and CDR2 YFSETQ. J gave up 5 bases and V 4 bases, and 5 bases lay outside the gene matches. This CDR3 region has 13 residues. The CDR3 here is CASSAGTAYGYTF. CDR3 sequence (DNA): TGCGCCAGCAGCGCGGGGACAGCGTATGGCTACACCTTC.

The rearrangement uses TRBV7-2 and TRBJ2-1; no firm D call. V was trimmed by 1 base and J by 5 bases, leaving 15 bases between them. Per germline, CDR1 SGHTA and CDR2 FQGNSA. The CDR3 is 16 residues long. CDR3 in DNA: TGTGCCAGCAGCTTAGTTTCCGGTGTGCAGGACAATGAGCAGTTCTTC. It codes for CASSLVSGVQDNEQFF. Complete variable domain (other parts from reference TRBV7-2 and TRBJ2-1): GAGVSQSPSNKVTEKGKDVELRCDPISGHTALYWYRQSLGQGLEFLIYFQGNSAPDKSGLPSDRFSAERTGGSVSTLTIQRTQQEDSAVYLCASSLVSGVQDNEQFFGPGTRLTVL.

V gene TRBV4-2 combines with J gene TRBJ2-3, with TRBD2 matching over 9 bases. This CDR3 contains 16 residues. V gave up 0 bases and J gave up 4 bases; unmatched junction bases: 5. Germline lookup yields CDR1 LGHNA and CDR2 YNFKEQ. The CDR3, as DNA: TGTGCCAGCAGCCAAGAAAATAGCGGGAGCCCAGATACGCAGTATTTT. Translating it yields CASSQENSGSPDTQYF.

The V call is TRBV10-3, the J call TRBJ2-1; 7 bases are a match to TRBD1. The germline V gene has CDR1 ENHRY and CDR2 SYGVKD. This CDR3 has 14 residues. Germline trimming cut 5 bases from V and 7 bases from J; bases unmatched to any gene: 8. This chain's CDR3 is CAISPSDRINEQFF. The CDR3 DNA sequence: TGTGCCATCAGTCCCTCGGACAGGATAAATGAGCAGTTCTTC.

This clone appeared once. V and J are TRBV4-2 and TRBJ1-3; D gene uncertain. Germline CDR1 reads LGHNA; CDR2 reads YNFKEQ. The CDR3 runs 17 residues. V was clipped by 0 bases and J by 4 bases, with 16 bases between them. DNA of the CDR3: TGTGCCAGCAGCCAAGATAAAAGGGTTATGGTCGGAAACACCATATATTTT. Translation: CASSQDKRVMVGNTIYF.

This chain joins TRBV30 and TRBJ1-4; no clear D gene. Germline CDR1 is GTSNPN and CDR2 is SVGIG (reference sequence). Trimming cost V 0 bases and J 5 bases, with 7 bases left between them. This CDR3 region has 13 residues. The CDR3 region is CAWSVRRNEKLFF. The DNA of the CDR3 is TGTGCCTGGAGTGTAAGGAGGAATGAAAAACTGTTTTTT.

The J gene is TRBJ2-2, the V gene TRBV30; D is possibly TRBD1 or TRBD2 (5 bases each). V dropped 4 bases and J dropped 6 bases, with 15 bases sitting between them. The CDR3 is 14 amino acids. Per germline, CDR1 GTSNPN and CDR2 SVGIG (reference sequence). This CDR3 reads CAWTGTPGAGELFF. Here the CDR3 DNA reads TGTGCCTGGACCGGGACCCCCGGCGCCGGGGAGCTGTTTTTT.

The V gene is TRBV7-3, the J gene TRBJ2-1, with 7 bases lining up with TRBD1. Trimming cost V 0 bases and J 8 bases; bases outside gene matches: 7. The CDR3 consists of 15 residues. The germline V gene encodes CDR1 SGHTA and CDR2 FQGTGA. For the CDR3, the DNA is TGTGCCAGCAGCTTAACACCGAACAGGGGCGATGAGCAGTTCTTC. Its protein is CASSLTPNRGDEQFF. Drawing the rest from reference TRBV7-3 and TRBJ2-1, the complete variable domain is GAGVSQTPSNKVTEKGKYVELRCDPISGHTALYWYRQSLGQGPEFLIYFQGTGAADDSGLPNDRFFAVRPEGSVSTLKIQRTERGDSAVYLCASSLTPNRGDEQFFGPGTRLTVL.

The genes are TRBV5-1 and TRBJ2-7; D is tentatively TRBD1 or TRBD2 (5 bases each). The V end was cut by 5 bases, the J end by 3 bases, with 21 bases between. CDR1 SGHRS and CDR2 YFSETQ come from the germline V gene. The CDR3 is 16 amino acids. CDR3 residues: CASSFNSGTSIYEQYF. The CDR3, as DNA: TGCGCCAGCAGTTTTAACTCCGGGACCTCCATCTACGAGCAGTACTTC. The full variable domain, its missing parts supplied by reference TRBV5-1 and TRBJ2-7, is KAGVTQTPRYLIKTRGQQVTLSCSPISGHRSVSWYQQTPGQGLQFLFEYFSETQRNKGNFPGRFSGRQFSNSRSEMNVSTLELGDSALYLCASSFNSGTSIYEQYFGPGTRLTVT.

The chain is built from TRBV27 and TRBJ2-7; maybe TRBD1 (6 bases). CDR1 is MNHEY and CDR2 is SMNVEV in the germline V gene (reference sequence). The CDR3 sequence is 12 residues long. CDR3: CGRGIIRYEQYF. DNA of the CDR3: TGTGGCAGGGGAATAATACGCTACGAGCAGTACTTC.

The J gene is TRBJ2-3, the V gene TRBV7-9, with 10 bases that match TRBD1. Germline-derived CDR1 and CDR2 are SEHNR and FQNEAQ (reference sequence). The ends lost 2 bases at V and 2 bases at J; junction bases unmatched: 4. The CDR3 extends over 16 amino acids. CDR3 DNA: TGTGCCAGCAGCTTACGCGGGACAGGGGACACAGATACGCAGTATTTT. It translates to CASSLRGTGDTDTQYF.

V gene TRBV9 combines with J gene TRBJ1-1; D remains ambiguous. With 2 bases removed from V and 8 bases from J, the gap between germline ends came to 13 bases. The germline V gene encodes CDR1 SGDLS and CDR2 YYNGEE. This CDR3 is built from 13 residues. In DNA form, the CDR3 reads TGTGCCAGCAGCGTTGTGGGCGATCGCGAAGCTTTCTTT. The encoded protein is CASSVVGDREAFF.

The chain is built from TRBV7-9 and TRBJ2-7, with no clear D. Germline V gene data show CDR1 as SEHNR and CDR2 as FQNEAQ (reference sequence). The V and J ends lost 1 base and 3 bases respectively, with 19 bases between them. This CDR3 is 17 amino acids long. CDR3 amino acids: CASSLGVSGRPLYEQYF. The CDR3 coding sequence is TGTGCCAGCAGCTTAGGGGTCTCCGGCCGGCCGCTCTACGAGCAGTACTTC. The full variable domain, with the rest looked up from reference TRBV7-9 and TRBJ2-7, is DTGVSQNPRHKITKRGQNVTFRCDPISEHNRLYWYRQTLGQGPEFLTYFQNEAQLEKSRLLSDRFSAERPKGSFSTLEIQRTEQGDSAMYLCASSLGVSGRPLYEQYFGPGTRLTVT.

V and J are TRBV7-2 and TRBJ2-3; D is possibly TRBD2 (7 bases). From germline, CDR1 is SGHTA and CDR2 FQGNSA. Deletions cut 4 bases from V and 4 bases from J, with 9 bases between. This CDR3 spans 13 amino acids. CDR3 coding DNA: TGTGCCAGCAGCTACGGGGGGCCAGATACGCAGTATTTT. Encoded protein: CASSYGGPDTQYF.

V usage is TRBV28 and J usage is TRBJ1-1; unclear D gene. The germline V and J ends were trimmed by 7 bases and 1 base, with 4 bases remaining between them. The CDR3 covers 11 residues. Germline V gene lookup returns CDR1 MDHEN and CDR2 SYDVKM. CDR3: CASTTNTEAFF. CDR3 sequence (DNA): TGTGCCAGCACGACGAACACTGAAGCTTTCTTT. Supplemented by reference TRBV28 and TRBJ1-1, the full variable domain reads DVKVTQSSRYLVKRTGEKVFLECVQDMDHENMFWYRQDPGLGLRLIYFSYDVKMKEKGDIPEGYSVSREKKERFSLILESASTNQTSMYLCASTTNTEAFFGQGTRLTVV.